Below are 18 T cell receptor beta chains sequenced from a single sample in a study of OX40 agonist ivuxolimab in advanced cancers. Profiling relied on immunoSEQ multiplex PCR, and the TCRdb table lists in-frame clones only, not all of them. The sample shows approximately 74,000 clones, 90% of them seen only once. The sequencing here drew on CD4+ or CD8+ T cells sorted from blood, taken in a trial of the OX40 agonist ivuxolimab. Receptors were obtained from an adult with an advanced solid tumor such as melanoma, head and neck, liver or kidney cancer.

Note on this clone: Without the conserved terminal phenylalanine or tryptophan, this CDR3 likely stems from a read error. The chain is built from TRBV7-2 and TRBJ2-7, with 13 bases aligning to TRBD2. V was pared by 7 bases and J by 4 bases, with 4 bases of the junction left unmatched. Looked up from germline, CDR1 is SGHTA and CDR2 is FQGNSA. This CDR3 is built from 14 residues. The CDR3 DNA reads TGTGCCAGCACCCCGACTAGCGGGAGGTACGAGCAGTACCTC. Translating it yields CASTPTSGRYEQYL.

The chain joins TRBV5-4 to TRBJ2-3; D gene uncertain. CDR1 is SGHNT, CDR2 YYREEE, per germline (reference sequence). This CDR3 region has 14 residues. Trimming took off 3 bases at V and 0 bases at J, with 8 bases between the two ends. The CDR3 is CASSWEASTDTQYF. The DNA of the CDR3 is TGTGCCAGCAGCTGGGAAGCTAGCACAGATACGCAGTATTTT.

This clone was counted once. The chain couples TRBV28 to TRBJ2-5, with 8 bases matching TRBD1. The CDR3 covers 13 residues. CDR1 and CDR2 from the germline V gene are MDHEN and SYDVKM. The V and J ends lost 10 bases and 2 bases, in that order; junction bases with no gene match: 6. The CDR3 protein is CATERQGQETQYF. Here the CDR3 DNA reads TGTGCCACCGAACGACAGGGGCAAGAGACCCAGTACTTC. Full variable domain (rest looked up from reference TRBV28 and TRBJ2-5): DVKVTQSSRYLVKRTGEKVFLECVQDMDHENMFWYRQDPGLGLRLIYFSYDVKMKEKGDIPEGYSVSREKKERFSLILESASTNQTSMYLCATERQGQETQYFGPGTRLLVL.

The chain joins TRBV2 to TRBJ1-1, with 10 bases identical to TRBD1. Germline assignment: CDR1 SNHLY and CDR2 FYNNEI. J gave up 3 bases and V 6 bases, and 4 bases lay outside the gene matches. This CDR3 is built from 14 residues. The DNA for the CDR3 is TGTGCCAGCAGGAGACAGGGGGCGGACACTGAAGCTTTCTTT. The encoded protein is CASRRQGADTEAFF.

This clone was counted only a few times. The genes are TRBV20-1 and TRBJ1-3; D unclear. Germline V lookup: CDR1 DFQATT, CDR2 SNEGSKA (reference sequence). The V end lost 5 bases, the J end lost 4 bases, and 6 bases lay between the germline ends. The CDR3 has 11 residues. The CDR3 protein is CSALLGNTIYF. CDR3 DNA sequence: TGCAGTGCTTTGCTGGGAAACACCATATATTTT.

The CDR3 loop reads CASSKADRSVSGNTIYF. DNA for the CDR3: TGTGCCAGCTCCAAGGCGGACAGGTCGGTCTCTGGAAACACCATATATTTT. The chain combines TRBV18 with TRBJ1-3; the match to TRBD1 covers 7 bases. This CDR3 has 17 amino acids. CDR1 and CDR2 (germline): KGHSH, LQKENI. V trimming: 6 bases; J trimming: 0 bases; junction bases outside the gene matches: 11. The whole variable domain, filled in from reference TRBV18 and TRBJ1-3, reads NAGVMQNPRHLVRRRGQEARLRCSPMKGHSHVYWYRQLPEEGLKFMVYLQKENIIDESGMPKERFSAEFPKEGPSILRIQQVVRGDSAAYFCASSKADRSVSGNTIYFGEGSWLTVV.

The chain uses TRBV5-1 and TRBJ2-1; TRBD2 aligns across 12 bases. The length of the CDR3 is 16 residues. In germline, CDR1 is SGHRS, CDR2 YFSETQ. The V segment lost 3 bases and the J segment 2 bases; nucleotides outside the gene matches: 3. CDR3 in DNA: TGCGCCAGCAGCTGGAGACTAGCGGGAGCCTACAATGAGCAGTTCTTC. Protein: CASSWRLAGAYNEQFF.

The genes are TRBV9 and TRBJ2-5; D is perhaps TRBD1 (6 bases). From germline, CDR1 is SGDLS and CDR2 YYNGEE. This CDR3 region has 15 residues. The germline V and J ends were trimmed by 3 bases and 1 base, with 13 bases remaining between them. Here the CDR3 reads CASSGAGQSQETQYF. CDR3 nucleotide sequence: TGTGCCAGCAGCGGGGCCGGACAGTCCCAAGAGACCCAGTACTTC. The complete variable domain, with remaining parts taken from reference TRBV9 and TRBJ2-5, reads DSGVTQTPKHLITATGQRVTLRCSPRSGDLSVYWYQQSLDQGLQFLIQYYNGEERAKGNILERFSAQQFPDLHSELNLSSLELGDSALYFCASSGAGQSQETQYFGPGTRLLVL.

The rearrangement joins TRBV5-1 to TRBJ2-4; 9 nucleotides match TRBD2. Germline assignment: CDR1 SGHRS and CDR2 YFSETQ. J gave up 6 bases and V 0 bases, and 1 base lay outside the gene matches. CDR3 length: 14 amino acids. DNA of the CDR3: TGCGCCAGCAGCTTGGGTAGCGGGGGAAACATTCAGTACTTC. It codes for CASSLGSGGNIQYF.

The chain recombines TRBV19 with TRBJ1-5, with D tentatively TRBD1 (6 bases). V lost 5 bases and J 0 bases, leaving 11 bases between the germline ends. Germline V gene sequence: CDR1 LNHDA, CDR2 SQIVND (reference sequence). This CDR3 is 15 amino acids long. The CDR3 spells CASSGTGSSNQPQHF. In DNA form, the CDR3 reads TGTGCCAGTAGTGGAACAGGGAGTAGCAATCAGCCCCAGCATTTT.

CDR3 coding DNA: TGTGCCAGTAGTATGCGAGGGACTAGCGGGAGAGTGAACACCGGGGAGCTGTTTTTT. Translation: CASSMRGTSGRVNTGELFF. The chain employs TRBV19 and TRBJ2-2; TRBD2 agrees at 14 bases. CDR1 is LNHDA and CDR2 is SQIVND in the germline V gene (reference sequence). V lost 3 bases to trimming and J lost 1 base; unmatched junction nucleotides: 7. The CDR3 consists of 19 residues.

The chain is built from TRBV12-2 and TRBJ2-4; the tabulated D call, TRBD2, remains unverified against the DNA. TRBV12-2 is marked as a pseudogene. The CDR3 spans 16 residues. The CDR3 is CASRFLHWRAGGIQYF. The DNA of the CDR3 is TGTGCAAGTCGCTTTCTTCATTGGAGGGCCGGGGGCATTCAGTACTTC.

V usage is TRBV9 and J usage is TRBJ1-1; D gene ambiguous. Trimming removed 1 base at V and 4 bases at J, with 14 bases between. This CDR3 region has 15 residues. Germline-derived CDR1 and CDR2 are SGDLS and YYNGEE. In DNA, the CDR3 is TGTGCCAGCAGCGTATTTCCATCCCGAGGCACTGAAGCTTTCTTT. This codes for CASSVFPSRGTEAFF.

This chain joins TRBV19 and TRBJ1-5, with D perhaps TRBD1 (5 bases). Germline CDR1 reads LNHDA; CDR2 reads SQIVND (reference sequence). CDR3 length: 14 amino acids. The V gene lost 2 bases and the J gene lost 3 bases, with 8 bases spanning the gap. The CDR3 region has the DNA TGTGCCAGTAGTATAACAGGTTACAATCAGCCCCAGCATTTT. This gives the protein CASSITGYNQPQHF.

The rearrangement uses TRBV7-3 and TRBJ1-2; D remains unclear. Trimming stripped 5 bases from V and 1 base from J, with 11 bases between. Germline V gives CDR1 SGHTA, CDR2 FQGTGA. This CDR3 has 14 amino acids. CDR3 protein: CASSPGPVNYGYTF. In DNA, the CDR3 is TGTGCCAGCAGCCCTGGACCCGTTAACTATGGCTACACCTTC.

In DNA, the CDR3 is TGCGCCAGCAGCTTGGATGGCGGGAGCACCGGGGAGCTGTTTTTT. Amino acids: CASSLDGGSTGELFF. The chain carries TRBV5-1 and TRBJ2-2; 7 nucleotides match TRBD2. This CDR3 comprises 15 residues. The germline gives CDR1 SGHRS, CDR2 YFSETQ. J lost 4 bases, V lost 0 bases, and 3 bases had no gene match.

The genes are TRBV7-2 and TRBJ2-7; 12 nucleotides match TRBD1. Germline V gene sequence: CDR1 SGHTA, CDR2 FQGNSA. The CDR3 spans 14 residues. V lost 4 bases and J lost 7; bases outside the gene matches: 5. CDR3 in amino acids: CASSYRDRGHEQYF. The DNA for the CDR3 is TGTGCCAGCAGCTACCGGGACAGGGGGCATGAGCAGTACTTC.

V usage is TRBV7-8 and J usage is TRBJ1-4, with D unclear. Trimming stripped 6 bases from V and 11 bases from J, with 22 bases between. CDR1 and CDR2 (germline): SGHVS, FQNEAQ. The CDR3 is 15 amino acids. The CDR3 sequence is CASSLTPGRPEKLFF. The CDR3 coding sequence is TGTGCCAGCAGTTTAACACCGGGCCGTCCCGAGAAACTGTTTTTT.